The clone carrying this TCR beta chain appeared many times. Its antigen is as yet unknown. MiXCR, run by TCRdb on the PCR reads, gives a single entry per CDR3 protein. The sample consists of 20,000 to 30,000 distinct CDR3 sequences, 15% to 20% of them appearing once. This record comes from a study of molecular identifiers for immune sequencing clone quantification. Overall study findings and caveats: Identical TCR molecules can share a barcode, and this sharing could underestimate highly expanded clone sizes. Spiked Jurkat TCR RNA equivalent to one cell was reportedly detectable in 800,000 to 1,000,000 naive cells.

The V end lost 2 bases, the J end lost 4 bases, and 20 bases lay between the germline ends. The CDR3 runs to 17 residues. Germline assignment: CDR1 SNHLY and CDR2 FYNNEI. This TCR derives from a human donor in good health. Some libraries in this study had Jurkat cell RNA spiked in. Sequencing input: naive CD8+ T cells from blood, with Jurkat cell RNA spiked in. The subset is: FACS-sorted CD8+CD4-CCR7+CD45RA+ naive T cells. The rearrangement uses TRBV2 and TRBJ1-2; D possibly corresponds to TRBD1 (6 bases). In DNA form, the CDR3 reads TGTGCCAGCAGTGAAACTCCCTGGCCAGGGGTAGGCTATGGCTACACCTTC. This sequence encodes CASSETPWPGVGYGYTF.